This T cell receptor beta chain is from a study of T cell repertoires in cytomegalovirus infection. Study-wide points: HLA-C-restricted CMV clonotypes gave the most frequent clonotype in two of eight donors.

Trimming removed 1 base from V and 2 bases from J, with 11 bases in between. This CDR3 region has 15 residues. Germline V gene sequence: CDR1 MGHRA, CDR2 YSYEKL. TCRdb called the reads again in MiXCR, with one record for every CDR3 protein. Of around 710,000 distinct CDR3 sequences in the sample, roughly 29% are singletons; the top ten hold 13%. Comments on this clonotype: Antigen specificity is unknown.

The source of this sequence is a human donor in good health (CMV status not recorded). Some clones in this sample may be carry-over from other donors' samples. The rearrangement uses TRBV4-1 and TRBJ1-1; no reliable D call. Sequenced here: cultured CD8+ T cells from PBMCs, sampled from culture after CMV antigen stimulation. The CDR3 region has the DNA TGCGCCAGCAGCCAAGGACCCCAGCTAAACACTGAAGCTTTCTTT. Its protein is CASSQGPQLNTEAFF.